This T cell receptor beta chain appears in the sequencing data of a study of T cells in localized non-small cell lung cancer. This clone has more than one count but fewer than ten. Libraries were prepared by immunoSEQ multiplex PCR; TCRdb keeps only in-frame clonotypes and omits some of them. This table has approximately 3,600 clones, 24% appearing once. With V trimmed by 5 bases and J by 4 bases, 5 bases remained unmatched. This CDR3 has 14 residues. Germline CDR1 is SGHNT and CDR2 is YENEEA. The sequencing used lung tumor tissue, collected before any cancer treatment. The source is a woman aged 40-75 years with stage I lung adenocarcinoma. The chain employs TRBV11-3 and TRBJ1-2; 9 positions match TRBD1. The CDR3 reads CASSLGQGPYGYTF. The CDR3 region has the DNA TGTGCCAGCAGCCTTGGACAGGGGCCCTATGGCTACACCTTC.